The clone carrying this T cell receptor (beta chain) was observed once. Using immunoSEQ multiplex PCR, the repertoire was profiled, and TCRdb retains in-frame clones only, with some absent. The sample has approximately 730,000 clones, approximately 83% seen once. The data were obtained in a study of shared T cell receptors in the human thymus. V was pared by 4 bases and J by 2 bases, with 7 bases of the junction left unmatched. Germline V gene data show CDR1 as SGHRS and CDR2 as YFSETQ. The CDR3 extends over 17 amino acids. These records were also assigned to another study, of human thymus T cells. That paper states: Serving as donors were healthy Finnish infants, each of whom was having open corrective surgery for congenital heart defects. The study used thymus tissue resected during corrective heart surgery.

The sequence derives from a girl less than two years old with a congenital heart defect. Sequencing used thymocytes. The chain is built from TRBV5-1 and TRBJ2-7; 15 bases match TRBD2. CDR3 nucleotides: TGCGCCAGCAGCGGCGGACTAGCGGGGGGGCACCCCTACGAGCAGTACTTC. Translated: CASSGGLAGGHPYEQYF.